This TCR beta chain was found in a study of T cell responses to AZD1222 COVID-19 vaccine. Comment on this clone: Antigen unknown.

Assay used: immunoSEQ multiplex PCR; TCRdb lists only in-frame clones, some missing. The sample holds 13,000 to 15,000 clones, under 85% seen once. Study-level points and caveats: Targets within unmutated variant regions were reportedly found for nearly half of spike-specific TCRs. The repertoires were collected only after the peak T cell response.

The origin of this receptor is an adult who received the AZD1222 COVID-19 vaccine. This sample comprised peripheral blood, obtained 28 days after the second AZD1222 dose.

CDR3 bases: TGTGCCAGCAGCCAACCCGGGGTGAACACTGAAGCTTTCTTT. Its protein is CASSQPGVNTEAFF. The V gene is TRBV4-2, the J gene TRBJ1-1; no definite D call. The CDR3 length is 14 residues. Germline CDR1 LGHNA, CDR2 YNFKEQ. V lost 2 bases, J lost 0 bases, and 7 bases lay in between.